The rows below give T cell receptor beta chains drawn from one sample of a study of blood T cell repertoires in COVID-19. Using immunoSEQ multiplex PCR, the repertoire was profiled, and TCRdb retains in-frame clones only, with some absent. Here the sample spans 39,000 or so clones, roughly nine tenths being singletons. Sequenced sample: peripheral blood. These receptors were taken from a man over 45 with active COVID-19. Both conserved end residues are part of each CDR3. D genes are given only for firm matches. The size field is filled for only some rows; it gives once, few, many or a size class.

>.|TRBJ1-2|.|TRBV19
CASSIAGSYGYTF
TGTGCCAGTAGTATCGCGGGGTCCTATGGCTACACCTTC
>.|TRBJ2-5|.|TRBV3-1/TRBV3-2
CASSHPSDGETQYF
TGTGCCAGCAGCCACCCGAGCGACGGGGAGACCCAGTACTTC
>.|TRBJ2-5|.|TRBV12-3/TRBV12-4
CASKEEQETQYF
TGTGCCAGCAAGGAGGAGCAAGAGACCCAGTACTTC
>.|TRBJ1-2|.|TRBV19
CAITTEDEANYGYTF
TGTGCCATTACGACAGAGGATGAGGCTAACTATGGCTACACCTTC
>.|TRBJ2-7|.|TRBV11-1
CASSPSSATGYYEQYF
TGTGCCAGCAGCCCTTCCTCAGCGACGGGTTACTACGAGCAGTACTTC
>.|TRBJ1-3|.|TRBV29-1
CSVGGGPGNTIYF
TGCAGCGTGGGGGGGGGACCTGGAAACACCATATATTTT
>.|TRBJ2-5|TRBD2|TRBV9
CASSPNRDYQETQYF
TGTGCCAGCAGCCCAAACCGGGACTATCAAGAGACCCAGTACTTC
>once|TRBJ1-5|.|TRBV5-5
CASSLVGGPNQPQHF
TGTGCCAGCAGCTTGGTCGGGGGGCCGAATCAGCCCCAGCATTTT
>.|TRBJ2-7|TRBD2|TRBV11-2
CASSLVAGGPSEQYF
TGTGCCAGCAGCTTAGTAGCGGGGGGGCCTAGCGAGCAGTACTTC
>.|TRBJ2-7|.|TRBV2
CASRKRGSRYEQYF
TGTGCCAGCAGAAAGAGGGGGAGCCGGTACGAGCAGTACTTC
>.|TRBJ2-7|.|TRBV21-1
CATPLSEPYEQYF
TGTGCCACCCCACTTAGCGAGCCCTACGAGCAGTACTTC
>.|TRBJ1-1|.|TRBV4-3
CASSLTIGRGDTEAFF
TGCGCCAGCAGCCTCACCATAGGGAGGGGTGACACTGAAGCTTTCTTT
>.|TRBJ1-2|.|TRBV5-1
CASSYSWGDYGYTF
TGCGCCAGCAGCTACTCGTGGGGGGACTATGGCTACACCTTC
>.|TRBJ2-7|TRBD2|TRBV7-6
CASSPRLAGTYEQYF
TGTGCCAGCAGCCCTCGACTAGCGGGAACCTACGAGCAGTACTTC
>.|TRBJ2-3|.|TRBV2
CASSEIGGTDTQYF
TGTGCCAGCAGTGAAATAGGAGGGACAGATACGCAGTATTTT
>.|TRBJ2-1|.|TRBV14
CASSLDGGTLHNEQFF
TGTGCCAGCAGCCTGGACGGCGGGACTCTTCACAATGAGCAGTTCTTC
>.|TRBJ1-4|TRBD1|TRBV7-9
CASSPQGISTNEKLFF
TGTGCCAGCAGCCCACAGGGGATTTCAACTAATGAAAAACTGTTTTTT
>.|TRBJ2-2|TRBD2|TRBV7-3
CASSFGRELAAHTGELFF
TGTGCCAGCAGCTTCGGTAGGGAACTAGCGGCGCACACCGGGGAGCTGTTTTTT
>.|TRBJ1-3|.|TRBV18
CASSPPSGVGGNTIYF
TGTGCCAGCTCACCACCGTCAGGGGTCGGGGGAAACACCATATATTTT
>.|TRBJ1-1|.|TRBV7-9
CASSLRRGPTNTEAFF
TGTGCCAGCAGCTTACGGAGAGGGCCAACCAACACTGAAGCTTTCTTT
>.|TRBJ1-5|.|TRBV2
CASSENRDVQPQHF
TGTGCCAGCAGTGAAAACAGGGACGTTCAGCCCCAGCATTTT
>few|TRBJ2-3|.|TRBV5-1
CASSPEGSTDTQYF
TGCGCCAGCAGCCCGGAGGGTAGCACAGATACGCAGTATTTT
>few|TRBJ1-2|.|TRBV29-1
CSVPGVGYTF
TGCAGCGTTCCAGGGGTTGGCTACACCTTC
>.|TRBJ2-4|TRBD2|TRBV30
CAWGRTSGPPKAKNIQYF
TGTGCCTGGGGTAGGACTAGCGGGCCCCCAAAAGCCAAAAACATTCAGTACTTC
>.|TRBJ1-2|TRBD1|TRBV18
CASSPVDRDHGYTF
TGTGCCAGCTCACCCGTTGACAGGGATCATGGCTACACCTTC
>.|TRBJ1-2|.|TRBV7-9
CASSLGTFVGYTF
TGTGCCAGCAGCCTAGGGACATTTGTTGGCTACACCTTC
>.|TRBJ2-5|TRBD1|TRBV6-5
CASALDRVDETQYF
TGTGCCAGCGCTTTGGACAGGGTGGACGAGACCCAGTACTTC
>.|TRBJ1-3|TRBD1|TRBV5-1
CASSLTGGGGNTIYF
TGCGCCAGCAGCTTGACAGGGGGAGGAGGAAACACCATATATTTT
>.|TRBJ2-3|TRBD1|TRBV2
CASRPGQGADTQYF
TGTGCCAGCAGACCGGGACAGGGGGCAGATACGCAGTATTTT
>.|TRBJ2-5|.|TRBV9
CASSVGQGETQYF
TGTGCCAGCAGCGTAGGGCAGGGGGAGACCCAGTACTTC
>.|TRBJ1-5|TRBD1|TRBV18
CASSRGQGSNQPQHF
TGTGCCAGCTCACGGGGACAGGGGAGCAATCAGCCCCAGCATTTT
>.|TRBJ2-5|TRBD1|TRBV15
CATSRVPGGMEETQYF
TGTGCCACCAGCAGAGTCCCAGGGGGTATGGAGGAGACCCAGTACTTC
>few|TRBJ1-5|.|TRBV3-1/TRBV3-2
CASSQGEKWPQHF
TGTGCCAGCAGCCAAGGTGAGAAATGGCCCCAGCATTTT
>.|TRBJ1-6|TRBD1|TRBV9
CASSAGSGTDNSPLHF
TGTGCCAGCAGCGCAGGATCCGGGACAGATAATTCACCCCTCCACTTT
>.|TRBJ2-1|TRBD2|TRBV4-2
CASSQMLAGGYNEQFF
TGTGCCAGCAGCCAGATGCTAGCGGGGGGGTACAATGAGCAGTTCTTC
>.|TRBJ2-5|.|TRBV11-2
CASSNPRALGTQYF
TGTGCCAGCAGCAACCCCAGGGCGCTAGGGACCCAGTACTTC
>.|TRBJ1-5|.|TRBV19
CASSIPGQPQHF
TGTGCCAGTAGTATACCAGGACAGCCCCAGCATTTT
>few|TRBJ1-1|TRBD1|TRBV4-1
CASSQVRGLDTEAFF
TGCGCCAGCAGCCAAGTAAGGGGGCTGGACACTGAAGCTTTCTTT
>.|TRBJ1-2|TRBD1|TRBV3-1/TRBV3-2
CASSQVPTGANYGYTF
TGTGCCAGCAGCCAAGTACCGACAGGGGCTAACTATGGCTACACCTTC
>.|TRBJ2-2|TRBD1|TRBV5-1
CASSMTGGYTGELFF
TGCGCCAGCAGCATGACAGGGGGGTACACCGGGGAGCTGTTTTTT
>once|TRBJ2-7|TRBD2|TRBV5-1
CASSPLAGDDEQYF
TGCGCCAGCAGCCCGCTAGCGGGAGACGACGAGCAGTACTTC
>.|TRBJ1-4|.|TRBV5-1
CASTRLRGAREKLFF
TGCGCCAGCACCAGATTACGGGGGGCCCGTGAAAAACTGTTTTTT
>.|TRBJ1-1|TRBD1|TRBV11-2
CASSLRDRVNTEAFF
TGTGCCAGCAGCTTGAGGGACAGGGTGAACACTGAAGCTTTCTTT